The sequence of this TCR beta chain was determined in a study of chronic HIV infection and antiretroviral therapy. TCRdb independently ran MiXCR on the 5' RACE reads; one entry per CDR3 protein. This sample has tens of thousands of distinct CDR3 sequences; about 7.4% occur once, and the top ten carry over 2.5%. The TCR originated in an adult who had HIV and had not received antiretroviral therapy, or was an uninfected healthy control (not recorded which). The sample was peripheral blood.

The CDR3 loop is CASSRPPIGGAYEQYF. The CDR3 bases are TGTGCCAGCAGCCGCCCCCCCATAGGAGGAGCCTACGAGCAGTACTTC. The chain combines TRBV28 with TRBJ2-7; weak D call: TRBD2 (5 bases). The CDR3 has 16 residues. CDR1 is MDHEN, CDR2 SYDVKM, per germline. Trimming stripped 6 bases from V and 2 bases from J, with 20 bases between.